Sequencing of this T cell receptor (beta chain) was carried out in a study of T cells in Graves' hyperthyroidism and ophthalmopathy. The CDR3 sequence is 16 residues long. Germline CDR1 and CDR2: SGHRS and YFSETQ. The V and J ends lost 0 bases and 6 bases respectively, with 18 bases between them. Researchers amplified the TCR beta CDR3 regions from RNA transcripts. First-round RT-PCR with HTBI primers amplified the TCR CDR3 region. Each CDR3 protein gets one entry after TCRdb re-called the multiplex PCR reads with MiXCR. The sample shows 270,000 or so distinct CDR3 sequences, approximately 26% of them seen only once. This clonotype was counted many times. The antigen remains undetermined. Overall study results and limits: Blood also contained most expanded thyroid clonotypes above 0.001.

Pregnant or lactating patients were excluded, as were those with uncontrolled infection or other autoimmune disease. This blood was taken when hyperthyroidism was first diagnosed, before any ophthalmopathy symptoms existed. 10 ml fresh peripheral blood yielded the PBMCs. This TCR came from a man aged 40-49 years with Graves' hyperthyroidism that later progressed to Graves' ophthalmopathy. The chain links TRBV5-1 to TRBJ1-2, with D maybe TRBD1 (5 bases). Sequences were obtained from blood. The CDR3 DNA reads TGCGCCAGCAGCTTGGGACAGTACGCCCTGACTGATGGCTACACCTTC. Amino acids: CASSLGQYALTDGYTF. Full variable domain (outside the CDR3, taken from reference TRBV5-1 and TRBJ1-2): KAGVTQTPRYLIKTRGQQVTLSCSPISGHRSVSWYQQTPGQGLQFLFEYFSETQRNKGNFPGRFSGRQFSNSRSEMNVSTLELGDSALYLCASSLGQYALTDGYTFGSGTRLTVV.